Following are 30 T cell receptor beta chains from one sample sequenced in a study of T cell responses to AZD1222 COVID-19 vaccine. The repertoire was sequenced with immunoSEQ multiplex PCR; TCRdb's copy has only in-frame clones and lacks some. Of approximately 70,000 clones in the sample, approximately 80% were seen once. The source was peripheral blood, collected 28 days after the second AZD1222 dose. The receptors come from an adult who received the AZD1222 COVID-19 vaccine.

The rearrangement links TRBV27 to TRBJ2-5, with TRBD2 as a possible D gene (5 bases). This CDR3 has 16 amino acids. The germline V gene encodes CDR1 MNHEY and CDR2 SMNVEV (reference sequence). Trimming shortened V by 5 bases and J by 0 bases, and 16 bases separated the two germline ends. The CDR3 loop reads CASSHRAPGYQETQYF. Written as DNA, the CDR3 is TGTGCCAGCAGTCACCGGGCCCCGGGGTACCAAGAGACCCAGTACTTC.

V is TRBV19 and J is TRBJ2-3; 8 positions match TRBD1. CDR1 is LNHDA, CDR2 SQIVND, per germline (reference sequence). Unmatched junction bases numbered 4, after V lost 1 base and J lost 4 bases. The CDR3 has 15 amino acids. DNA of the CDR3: TGTGCCAGTAGTATAGCCAGGGGGCTCGCAGATACGCAGTATTTT. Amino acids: CASSIARGLADTQYF.

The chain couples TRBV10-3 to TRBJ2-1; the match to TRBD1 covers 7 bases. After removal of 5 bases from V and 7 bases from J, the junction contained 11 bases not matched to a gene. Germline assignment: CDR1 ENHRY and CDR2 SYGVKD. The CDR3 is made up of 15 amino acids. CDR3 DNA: TGTGCCATCAGTCCATCGACAGGGATGGGGAATGAGCAGTTCTTC. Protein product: CAISPSTGMGNEQFF.

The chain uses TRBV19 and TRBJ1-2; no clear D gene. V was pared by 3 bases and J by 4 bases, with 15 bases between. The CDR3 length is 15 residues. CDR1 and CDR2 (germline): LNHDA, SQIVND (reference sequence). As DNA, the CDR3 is TGTGCCAGTAGTATTTACCGAGGATCTCTCTATGGCTACACCTTC. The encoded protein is CASSIYRGSLYGYTF.

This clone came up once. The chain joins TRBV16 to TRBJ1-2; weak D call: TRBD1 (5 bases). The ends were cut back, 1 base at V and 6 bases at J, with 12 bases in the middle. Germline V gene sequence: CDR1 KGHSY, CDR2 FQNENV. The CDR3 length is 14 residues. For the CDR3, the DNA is TGTGCCAGCAGCCAATTTGTGGGGCTGGATGGCTACACCTTC. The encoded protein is CASSQFVGLDGYTF.

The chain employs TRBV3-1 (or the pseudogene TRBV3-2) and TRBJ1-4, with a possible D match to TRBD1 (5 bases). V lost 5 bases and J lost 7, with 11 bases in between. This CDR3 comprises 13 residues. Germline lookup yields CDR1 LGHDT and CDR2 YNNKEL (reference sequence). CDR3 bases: TGTGCCAGCAGCGATGGGGGTAGTGAAAAACTGTTTTTT. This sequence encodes CASSDGGSEKLFF.

The CDR3 spells CASSSTDRGGNTEAFF. CDR3 nucleotides: TGCGCCAGCAGCTCTACGGACAGGGGCGGGAACACTGAAGCTTTCTTT. This chain uses TRBV5-1 with TRBJ1-1; TRBD1 matches at 9 bases. Germline V gene sequence: CDR1 SGHRS, CDR2 YFSETQ. The CDR3 is 16 residues long. The V segment lost 3 bases and the J segment 1 base; nucleotides outside the gene matches: 7.

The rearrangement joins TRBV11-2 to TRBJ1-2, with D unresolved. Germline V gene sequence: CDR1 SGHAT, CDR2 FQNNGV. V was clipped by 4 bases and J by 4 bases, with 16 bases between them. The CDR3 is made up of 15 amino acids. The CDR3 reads CASSSSRQPFYGYTF. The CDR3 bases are TGTGCCAGCAGCTCCTCCCGGCAGCCCTTCTATGGCTACACCTTC.

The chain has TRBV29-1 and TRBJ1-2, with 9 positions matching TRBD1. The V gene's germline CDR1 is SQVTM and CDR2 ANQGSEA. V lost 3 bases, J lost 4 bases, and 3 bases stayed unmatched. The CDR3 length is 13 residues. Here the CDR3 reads CSVDRDRVYGYTF. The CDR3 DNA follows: TGCAGCGTTGACCGGGACAGGGTCTATGGCTACACCTTC.

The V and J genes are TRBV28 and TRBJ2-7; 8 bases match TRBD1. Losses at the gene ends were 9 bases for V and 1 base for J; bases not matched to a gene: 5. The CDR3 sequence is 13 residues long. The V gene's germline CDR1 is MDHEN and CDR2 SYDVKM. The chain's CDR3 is CASTGGRSYEQYF. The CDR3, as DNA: TGTGCCAGTACAGGGGGAAGATCCTACGAGCAGTACTTC.

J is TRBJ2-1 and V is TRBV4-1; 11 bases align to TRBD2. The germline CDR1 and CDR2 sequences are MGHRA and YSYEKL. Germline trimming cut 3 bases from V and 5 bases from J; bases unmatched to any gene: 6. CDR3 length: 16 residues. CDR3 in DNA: TGCGCCAGCAGCCAGGTTAGCGGGGGGGCGAACAATGAGCAGTTCTTC. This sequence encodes CASSQVSGGANNEQFF.

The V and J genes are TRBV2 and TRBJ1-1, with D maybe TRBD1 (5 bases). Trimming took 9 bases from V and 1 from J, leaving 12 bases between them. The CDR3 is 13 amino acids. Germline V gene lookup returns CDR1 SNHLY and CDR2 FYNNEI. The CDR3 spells CASRGIKNTEAFF. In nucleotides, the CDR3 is TGTGCCAGTAGGGGAATAAAGAACACTGAAGCTTTCTTT.

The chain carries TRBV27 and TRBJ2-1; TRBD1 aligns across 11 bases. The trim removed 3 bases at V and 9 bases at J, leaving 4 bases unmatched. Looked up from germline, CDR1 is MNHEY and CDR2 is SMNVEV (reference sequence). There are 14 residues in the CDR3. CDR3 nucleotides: TGTGCCAGCAGTTTGGACAGGGGGCTTATTGAGCAGTTCTTC. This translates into CASSLDRGLIEQFF.

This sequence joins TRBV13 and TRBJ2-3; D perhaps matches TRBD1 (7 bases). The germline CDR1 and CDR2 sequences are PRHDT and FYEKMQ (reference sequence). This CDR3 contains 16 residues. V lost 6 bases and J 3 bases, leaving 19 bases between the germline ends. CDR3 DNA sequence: TGTGCCAGCAGTCCAACAGGGGAGGCTGGGACAGATACGCAGTATTTT. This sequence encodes CASSPTGEAGTDTQYF.

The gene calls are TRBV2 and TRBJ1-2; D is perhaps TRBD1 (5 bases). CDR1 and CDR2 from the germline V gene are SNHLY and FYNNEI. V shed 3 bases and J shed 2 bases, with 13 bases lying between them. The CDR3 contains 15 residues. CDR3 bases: TGTGCCAGCAGTGAGGAGCAGGGTTCAAACTATGGCTACACCTTC. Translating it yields CASSEEQGSNYGYTF.

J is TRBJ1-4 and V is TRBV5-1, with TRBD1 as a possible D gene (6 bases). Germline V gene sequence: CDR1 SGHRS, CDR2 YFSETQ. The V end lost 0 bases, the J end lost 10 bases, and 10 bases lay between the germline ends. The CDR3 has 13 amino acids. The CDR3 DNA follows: TGCGCCAGCAGCTTGGAGGAGGGGGGAAAACTGTTTTTT. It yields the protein CASSLEEGGKLFF.

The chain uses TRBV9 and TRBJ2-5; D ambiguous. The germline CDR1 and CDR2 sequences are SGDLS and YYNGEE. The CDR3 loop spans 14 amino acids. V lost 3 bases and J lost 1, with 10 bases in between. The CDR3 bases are TGTGCCAGCAGCGCGGGCGGTCCCCAAGAGACCCAGTACTTC. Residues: CASSAGGPQETQYF.

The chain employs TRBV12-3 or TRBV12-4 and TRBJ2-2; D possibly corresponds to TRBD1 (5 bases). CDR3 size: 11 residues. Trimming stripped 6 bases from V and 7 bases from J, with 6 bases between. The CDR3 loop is CASRGLGELFF. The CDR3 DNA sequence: TGTGCCAGCAGGGGGCTCGGGGAGCTGTTTTTT.

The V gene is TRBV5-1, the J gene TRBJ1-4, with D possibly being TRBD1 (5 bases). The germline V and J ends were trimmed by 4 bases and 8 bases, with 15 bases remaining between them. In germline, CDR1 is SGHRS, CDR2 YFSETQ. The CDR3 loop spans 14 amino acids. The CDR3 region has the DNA TGCGCCAGCAGCCGGGACCGAGAAACGGAAAAACTGTTTTTT. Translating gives CASSRDRETEKLFF.

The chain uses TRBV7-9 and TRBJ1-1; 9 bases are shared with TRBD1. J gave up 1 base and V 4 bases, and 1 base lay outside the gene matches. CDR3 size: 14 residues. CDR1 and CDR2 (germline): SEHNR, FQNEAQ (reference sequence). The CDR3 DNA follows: TGTGCCAGCAGCTCGGGACAGGGGAACACTGAAGCTTTCTTT. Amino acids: CASSSGQGNTEAFF.

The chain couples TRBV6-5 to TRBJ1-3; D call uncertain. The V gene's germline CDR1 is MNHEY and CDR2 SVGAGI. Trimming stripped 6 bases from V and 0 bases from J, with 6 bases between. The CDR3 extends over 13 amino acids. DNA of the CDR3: TGTGCCAGCAGGGGCAGCTCTGGAAACACCATATATTTT. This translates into CASRGSSGNTIYF.

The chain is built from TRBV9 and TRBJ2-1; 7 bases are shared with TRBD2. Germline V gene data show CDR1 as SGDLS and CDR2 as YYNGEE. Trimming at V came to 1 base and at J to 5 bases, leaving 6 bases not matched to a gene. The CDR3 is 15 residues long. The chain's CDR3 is CASSVRGTTNNEQFF. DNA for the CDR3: TGTGCCAGCAGCGTAAGAGGGACTACTAACAATGAGCAGTTCTTC.

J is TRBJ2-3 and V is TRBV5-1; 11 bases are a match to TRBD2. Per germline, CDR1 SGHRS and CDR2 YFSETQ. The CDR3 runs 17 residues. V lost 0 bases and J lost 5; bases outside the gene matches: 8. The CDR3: CASSLGLSGGAGDTQYF. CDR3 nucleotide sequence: TGCGCCAGCAGCTTGGGGCTTAGCGGGGGGGCCGGAGATACGCAGTATTTT.

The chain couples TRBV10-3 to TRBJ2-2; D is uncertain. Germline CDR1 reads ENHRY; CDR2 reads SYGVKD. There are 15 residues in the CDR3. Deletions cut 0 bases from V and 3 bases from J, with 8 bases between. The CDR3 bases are TGTGCCATCAGTGAGTCCTACACCGACACCGGGGAGCTGTTTTTT. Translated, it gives CAISESYTDTGELFF.

DNA for the CDR3: TGTGCCAGCAGCCAAGGCGTCAGGTCCTCTGGAAACACCATATATTTT. It is translated as CASSQGVRSSGNTIYF. The chain couples TRBV3-1 (or the pseudogene TRBV3-2) to TRBJ1-3; no clear D gene. Trimming pared 1 base from V and 0 bases from J, leaving 10 bases between. CDR1 and CDR2 from the germline V gene are LGHDT and YNNKEL (reference sequence). The CDR3 length is 16 residues.

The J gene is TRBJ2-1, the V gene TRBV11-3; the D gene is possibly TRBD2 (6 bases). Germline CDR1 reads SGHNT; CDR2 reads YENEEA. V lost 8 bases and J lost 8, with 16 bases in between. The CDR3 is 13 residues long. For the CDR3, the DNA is TGTGCCAGCGCCCCCGGGGGTACAGATGAGCAGTTCTTC. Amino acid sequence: CASAPGGTDEQFF.

The CDR3 coding sequence is TGCGCCAGCAGCCTACAGGGGGCGCGAGAAAAACTGTTTTTT. It yields the protein CASSLQGAREKLFF. The chain recombines TRBV5-1 with TRBJ1-4, with 9 nucleotides matching TRBD1. Losses at the gene ends were 4 bases for V and 8 bases for J; bases not matched to a gene: 6. The CDR3 loop spans 14 amino acids. CDR1 SGHRS and CDR2 YFSETQ come from the germline V gene.

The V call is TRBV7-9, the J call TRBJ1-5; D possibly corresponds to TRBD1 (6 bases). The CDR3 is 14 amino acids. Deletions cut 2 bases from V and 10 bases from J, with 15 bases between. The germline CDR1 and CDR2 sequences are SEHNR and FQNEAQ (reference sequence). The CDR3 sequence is CASSLSGQGGPQHF. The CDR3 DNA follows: TGTGCCAGCAGCTTATCGGGCCAAGGGGGACCCCAGCATTTT.

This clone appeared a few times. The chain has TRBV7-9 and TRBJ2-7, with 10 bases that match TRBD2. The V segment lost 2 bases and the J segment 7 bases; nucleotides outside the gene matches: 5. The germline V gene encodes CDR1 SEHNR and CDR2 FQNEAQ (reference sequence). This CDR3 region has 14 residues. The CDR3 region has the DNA TGTGCCAGCAGCTTACTCCGGACTAGCGGTGAGCAGTACTTC. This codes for CASSLLRTSGEQYF.

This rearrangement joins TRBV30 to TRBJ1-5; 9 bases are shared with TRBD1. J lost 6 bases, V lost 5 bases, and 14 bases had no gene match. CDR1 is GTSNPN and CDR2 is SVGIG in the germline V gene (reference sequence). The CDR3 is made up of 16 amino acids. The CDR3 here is CAWESKDRGFAQPQHF. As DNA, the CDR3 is TGTGCCTGGGAATCCAAGGACAGGGGTTTCGCTCAGCCCCAGCATTTT.